What follows are 5 T cell receptor beta chains derived from one specimen sequenced in a study of tumor-infiltrating lymphocytes in oesophageal squamous cell carcinoma. TCRdb used MiXCR to reprocess the PCR reads, holding one entry per CDR3 protein. The data contain more than 10,000 distinct CDR3 sequences, approximately 53% of them singletons. Sequencing used esophageal tumor tissue. The receptors originated from a male donor with esophageal squamous cell carcinoma.

This clonotype was observed at least ten times. This chain joins TRBV7-2 and TRBJ2-3; 14 nucleotides agree with TRBD2. Germline V gives CDR1 SGHTA, CDR2 FQGNSA. V lost 5 bases, J lost 4 bases, and 5 bases stayed unmatched. The CDR3 consists of 16 residues. CDR3 in DNA: TGTGCCAGCAGCACCCGACTAGCGGGAGGGTCAGATACGCAGTATTTT. It is translated as CASSTRLAGGSDTQYF.

This clonotype was recorded at least ten times. J is TRBJ2-7 and V is TRBV19; the D gene could be TRBD1 or TRBD2 (5 bases each). CDR3 size: 15 residues. Germline V CDR1 and CDR2: LNHDA, SQIVND (reference sequence). V gave up 2 bases and J gave up 3 bases, with 14 bases separating them. CDR3 in DNA: TGTGCCAGTAGTATATTGAGGGACGGTGACTACGAGCAGTACTTC. Translating it yields CASSILRDGDYEQYF.

This clonotype was observed a few times. The chain is built from TRBV7-3 and TRBJ2-3; unclear D gene. The CDR3 spans 13 residues. Trimming took 4 bases from V and 6 from J, leaving 11 bases between them. Germline CDR1 reads SGHTA; CDR2 reads FQGTGA. The CDR3 region has the DNA TGTGCCAGCAGCTCGGTTTTCGGGGATACGCAGTATTTT. This encodes CASSSVFGDTQYF.

The chain links TRBV9 to TRBJ2-1; a possible D gene is TRBD2 (6 bases). This CDR3 has 15 residues. Trimming removed 1 base at V and 2 bases at J, with 10 bases between. Germline V gene lookup returns CDR1 SGDLS and CDR2 YYNGEE. This chain's CDR3 is CASSVNPGAYNEQFF. The CDR3 DNA sequence: TGTGCCAGCAGCGTAAACCCGGGGGCCTACAATGAGCAGTTCTTC.

The chain has TRBV9 and TRBJ1-1, with D unresolved. Germline V CDR1 and CDR2: SGDLS, YYNGEE. V was pared by 0 bases and J by 0 bases, with 9 bases between. The CDR3 totals 15 residues. As DNA, the CDR3 is TGTGCCAGCAGCGTAGCGGGGTCCCTGAACACTGAAGCTTTCTTT. Its translation: CASSVAGSLNTEAFF.